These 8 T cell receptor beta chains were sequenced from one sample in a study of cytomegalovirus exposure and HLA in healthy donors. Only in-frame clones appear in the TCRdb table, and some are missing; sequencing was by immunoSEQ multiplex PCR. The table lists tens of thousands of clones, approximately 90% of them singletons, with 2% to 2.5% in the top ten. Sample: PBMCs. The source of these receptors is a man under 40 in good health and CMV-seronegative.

CDR3 sequence reads: CAWKSGVPLGTDTQYF. As DNA, the CDR3 is TGTGCCTGGAAGTCGGGAGTTCCTCTAGGCACAGATACGCAGTATTTT. The chain is built from TRBV30 and TRBJ2-3, with D possibly matching TRBD2 (6 bases). CDR1 and CDR2 (germline): GTSNPN, SVGIG (reference sequence). The CDR3 spans 16 residues. The V end was cut by 4 bases, the J end by 1 base, with 18 bases between.

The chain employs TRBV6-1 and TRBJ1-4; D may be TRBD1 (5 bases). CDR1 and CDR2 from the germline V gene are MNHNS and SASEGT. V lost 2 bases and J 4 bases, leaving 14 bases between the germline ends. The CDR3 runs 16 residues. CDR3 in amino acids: CASSEKWGVFNEKLFF. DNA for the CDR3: TGTGCCAGCAGTGAAAAGTGGGGCGTTTTTAATGAAAAACTGTTTTTT.

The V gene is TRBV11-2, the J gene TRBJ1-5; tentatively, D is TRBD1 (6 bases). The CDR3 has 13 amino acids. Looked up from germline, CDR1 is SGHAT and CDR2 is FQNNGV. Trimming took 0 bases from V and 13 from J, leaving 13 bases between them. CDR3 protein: CASSLEPGGRQHF. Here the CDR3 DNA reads TGTGCCAGCAGCTTAGAGCCTGGGGGCCGTCAGCATTTT.

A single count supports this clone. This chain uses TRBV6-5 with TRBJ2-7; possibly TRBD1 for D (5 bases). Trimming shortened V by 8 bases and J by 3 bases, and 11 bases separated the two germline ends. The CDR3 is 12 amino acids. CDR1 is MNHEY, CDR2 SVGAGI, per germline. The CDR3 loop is CASEGENYEQYF. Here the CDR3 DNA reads TGTGCCAGCGAAGGGGAAAACTACGAGCAGTACTTC.

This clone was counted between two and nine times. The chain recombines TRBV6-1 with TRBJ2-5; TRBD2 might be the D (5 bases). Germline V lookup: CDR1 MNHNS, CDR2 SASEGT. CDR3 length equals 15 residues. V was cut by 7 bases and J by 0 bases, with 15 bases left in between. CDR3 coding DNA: TGTGCCAGCACCTTATTCGCGGGCGACCAAGAGACCCAGTACTTC. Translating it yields CASTLFAGDQETQYF.

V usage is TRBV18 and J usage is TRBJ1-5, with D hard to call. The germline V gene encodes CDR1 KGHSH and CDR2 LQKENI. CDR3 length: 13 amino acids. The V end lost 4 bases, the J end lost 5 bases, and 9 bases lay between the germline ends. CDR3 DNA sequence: TGTGCCAGCTCACTGAGTCCGGATCAGCCCCAGCATTTT. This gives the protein CASSLSPDQPQHF.

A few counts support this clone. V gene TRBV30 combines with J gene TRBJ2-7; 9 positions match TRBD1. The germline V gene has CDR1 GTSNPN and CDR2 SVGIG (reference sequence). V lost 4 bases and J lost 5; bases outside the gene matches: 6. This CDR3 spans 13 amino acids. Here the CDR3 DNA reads TGTGCCTGGAATCTACAGGGGGCCGACGAGCAGTACTTC. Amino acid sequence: CAWNLQGADEQYF. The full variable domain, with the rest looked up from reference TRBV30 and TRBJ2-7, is SQTIHQWPATLVQPVGSPLSLECTVEGTSNPNLYWYRQAAGRGLQLLFYSVGIGQISSEVPQNLSASRPQDRQFILSSKKLLLSDSGFYLCAWNLQGADEQYFGPGTRLTVT.

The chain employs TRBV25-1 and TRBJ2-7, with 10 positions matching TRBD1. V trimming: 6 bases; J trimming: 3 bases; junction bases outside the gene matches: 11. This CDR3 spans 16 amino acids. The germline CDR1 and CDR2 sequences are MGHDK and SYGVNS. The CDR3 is CASSPIGTGVHYEQYF. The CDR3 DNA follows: TGTGCCAGCAGCCCTATCGGGACAGGGGTCCACTACGAGCAGTACTTC.